This T cell receptor beta chain stems from a study of T cell responses to AZD1222 COVID-19 vaccine. Study outcomes and limitations: Clonal diversity was possibly underestimated; the donors were predominantly white British and more often female. No day 14 peak samples; only post-peak repertoires were characterized. Targets within unmutated variant regions were reportedly found for nearly half of spike-specific TCRs.

Generated by immunoSEQ multiplex PCR, the TCRdb table keeps only in-frame clones and is missing some. Counted here are 120,000 to 150,000 clones, under 95% occurring once; the ten biggest clones make up less than 5.5%. Worth noting for this clone: Its antigen is not known.

The V gene's germline CDR1 is SGDLS and CDR2 YYNGEE. The CDR3 has 12 residues. V lost 4 bases and J 7 bases, leaving 9 bases between the germline ends. The sequence was collected from an adult in good health. The starting material was peripheral blood, obtained on day 0 of AZD1222 vaccination. The chain uses TRBV9 and TRBJ1-5; D uncertain. CDR3 coding DNA: TGTGCCAGCAGCTCCGGAGGGCAGCCCCAGCATTTT. It translates to CASSSGGQPQHF. The entire variable domain, with the rest obtained from reference TRBV9 and TRBJ1-5, is as follows: DSGVTQTPKHLITATGQRVTLRCSPRSGDLSVYWYQQSLDQGLQFLIQYYNGEERAKGNILERFSAQQFPDLHSELNLSSLELGDSALYFCASSSGGQPQHFGDGTRLSIL.